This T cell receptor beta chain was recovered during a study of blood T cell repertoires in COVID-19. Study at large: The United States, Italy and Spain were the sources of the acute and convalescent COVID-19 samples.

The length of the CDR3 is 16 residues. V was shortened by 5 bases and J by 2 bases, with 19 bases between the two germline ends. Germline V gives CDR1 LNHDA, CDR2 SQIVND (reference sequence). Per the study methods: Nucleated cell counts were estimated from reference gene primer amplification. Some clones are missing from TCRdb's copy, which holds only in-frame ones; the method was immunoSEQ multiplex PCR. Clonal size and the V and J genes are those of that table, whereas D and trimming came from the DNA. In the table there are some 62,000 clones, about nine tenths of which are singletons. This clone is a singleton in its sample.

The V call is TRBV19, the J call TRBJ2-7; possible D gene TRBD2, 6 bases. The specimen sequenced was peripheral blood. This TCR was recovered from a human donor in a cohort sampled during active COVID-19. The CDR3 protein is CASSVGYGSRTYEQYF. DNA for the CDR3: TGTGCCAGTAGTGTGGGGTACGGGAGCCGTACCTACGAGCAGTACTTC.